One sample yielded the 11 T cell receptor beta chains listed below, sequenced in a study of blood T cells in healthy people across ages. Using a J-beta primer mix together with a sample-barcoded 5' primer, a second PCR was run for roughly 6 to 12 cycles. TCRdb analysed the 5' RACE reads with MiXCR anew, one entry per CDR3 protein. The sample gives some 760,000 distinct CDR3 sequences, approximately 25% of which show up once; around 9.2% is in the top ten. The same data also contributed to another study, on T cells of mothers and their children.

The sequencing sample was made of blood. The receptor source for this set is a boy aged 5-17 years in good health.

The chain joins TRBV27 to TRBJ1-4; D is ambiguous. Germline CDR1 and CDR2: MNHEY and SMNVEV (reference sequence). The CDR3 sequence is 15 residues long. Deletions cut 5 bases from V and 8 bases from J, with 18 bases between. The CDR3 DNA follows: TGTGCCAGCAGTAGCCTACAGCCGGTAGGCGAAAAACTGTTTTTT. Protein: CASSSLQPVGEKLFF.

This clonotype was seen a few times. V is TRBV9 and J is TRBJ1-2, with 7 bases that match TRBD1. Germline values: CDR1 SGDLS, CDR2 YYNGEE. CDR3 length: 15 amino acids. V trimming: 2 bases; J trimming: 1 base; junction bases outside the gene matches: 5. This CDR3 reads CASSVSRDSNYGYTF. DNA of the CDR3: TGTGCCAGCAGCGTGAGTAGGGACAGTAACTATGGCTACACCTTC.

This chain links TRBV20-1 with TRBJ2-2; D is ambiguous. Trimming removed 1 base at V and 3 bases at J, with 12 bases between. This CDR3 is 15 amino acids long. CDR1 is DFQATT and CDR2 is SNEGSKA in the germline V gene (reference sequence). This CDR3 reads CSARASGSYTGELFF. The CDR3 DNA follows: TGCAGTGCTAGAGCTTCCGGGTCGTACACCGGGGAGCTGTTTTTT.

This clonotype was observed a few times. The chain joins TRBV6-1 to TRBJ1-2; tentatively, D is TRBD1 (5 bases). The V and J ends lost 7 bases and 5 bases respectively, with 14 bases between them. Germline V gene lookup returns CDR1 MNHNS and CDR2 SASEGT. CDR3 length: 13 amino acids. Here the CDR3 DNA reads TGTGCCAGCATCTTAGGGAGGGGATATGGCTACACCTTC. It is translated as CASILGRGYGYTF.

This clonotype was recorded a few times. The chain couples TRBV5-1 to TRBJ1-2; D may be TRBD1 (5 bases). This CDR3 has 14 residues. Looked up from germline, CDR1 is SGHRS and CDR2 is YFSETQ. Trimming shortened V by 5 bases and J by 8 bases, and 19 bases separated the two germline ends. The DNA of the CDR3 is TGCGCCAGCAGACAGGCGGGGGACTTGGGCGGCTACACCTTC. Translation: CASRQAGDLGGYTF.

The rearrangement links TRBV28 to TRBJ2-7, with 8 bases identical to TRBD1. This CDR3 spans 15 amino acids. CDR1 MDHEN and CDR2 SYDVKM come from the germline V gene. The junction had 12 bases not matched to a gene; V was cut back by 7 bases and J by 4 bases. For the CDR3, the DNA is TGTGCCAGCATTTCCCAGGGCCGACAGGGGTACGAGCAGTACTTC. Protein product: CASISQGRQGYEQYF.

The V call is TRBV6-5, the J call TRBJ2-4, with D tentatively TRBD2 (6 bases). Per germline, CDR1 MNHEY and CDR2 SVGAGI. CDR3 length: 16 amino acids. Between the trimmed V and J ends, which lost 0 bases and 1 base, there was a span of 10 bases. The CDR3 coding sequence is TGTGCCAGCAGTTACTCGGGAGGACTTGCCAAAAACATTCAGTACTTC. Translation: CASSYSGGLAKNIQYF.

The chain joins TRBV6-5 to TRBJ1-1; D ambiguous. This CDR3 region has 15 residues. V dropped 6 bases and J dropped 4 bases, with 18 bases sitting between them. Germline loops: CDR1 MNHEY, CDR2 SVGAGI. The CDR3: CASSLTQRVATEAFF. The CDR3 DNA sequence: TGTGCCAGCAGCCTTACTCAACGGGTCGCCACTGAAGCTTTCTTT.

V is TRBV12-3 or TRBV12-4 and J is TRBJ2-1; D ambiguous. The CDR3 spans 13 residues. V was trimmed by 3 bases and J by 11 bases, leaving 14 bases between them. CDR3 sequence reads: CASSLVSLPQQFF. The CDR3 DNA is TGTGCCAGCAGTTTGGTGTCCCTTCCTCAGCAGTTCTTC.

This clonotype was counted between two and nine times. The rearrangement links TRBV24-1 to TRBJ2-5; D is uncertain. The last part of the DNA fits TRBJ2-7 better; the J call may be wrong. The V gene's germline CDR1 is KGHDR and CDR2 SFDVKD. The CDR3 runs to 11 residues. CDR3 residues: CATSDFTEQYF. CDR3 DNA sequence: TGTGCCACCAGTGATTTTACCGAGCAGTACTTC.

This clonotype was seen a few times. The chain combines TRBV29-1 with TRBJ1-1; D is unclear. Trimming removed 4 bases at V and 6 bases at J, with 9 bases between. CDR3 length: 11 residues. Germline CDR1 and CDR2: SQVTM and ANQGSEA. For the CDR3, the DNA is TGCAGCGTTGTCGTCCTCTCTGAAGCTTTCTTT. Its protein product is CSVVVLSEAFF.